The present entry profiles one T cell receptor (beta chain) with its context. Its cognate antigen is unknown. With 6 bases clipped from V and 6 bases from J, the junction kept 11 bases outside the gene matches. The CDR3 is 15 residues long. In germline, CDR1 is MNHEY, CDR2 SMNVEV (reference sequence). The PCR used 60 Vbeta and 13 Jbeta primers. Original data processing: In a later analysis, of some 80 million unique beta chains, about 11 million appeared in at least two donors. The protocol was immunoSEQ multiplex PCR, while the TCRdb copy is restricted to in-frame clones and leaves out a portion. That table supplies the V and J calls and clone size; D and trimming were determined from the DNA. Of some 200,000 clones listed, 75% to 90% are singletons. This record comes from a study of cytomegalovirus exposure and HLA in healthy donors. Study-wide points: While the bulk of TCR sequences proved rare, some public TCRs turned up in many donors.

The rearrangement joins TRBV27 to TRBJ1-2; 9 bases are a match to TRBD1. The material sequenced was PBMCs. The sequence was obtained from a boy aged 2 to 10 in good health and CMV-seronegative. CDR3 in amino acids: CASRPAGQGRDGYTF. CDR3 sequence (DNA): TGTGCCAGCAGACCGGCGGGACAGGGAAGGGATGGCTACACCTTC.